The 14 T cell receptor beta chains in this list originate from one sample, sequenced in a study of cytomegalovirus exposure and HLA in healthy donors. Primers: 60 Vbeta forward and 13 Jbeta reverse. The method was immunoSEQ multiplex PCR; TCRdb's version includes in-frame clones alone and lacks a portion of them. There are 150,000 to 180,000 clones in the sample; more than 75% occur only once, and approximately 8% lies in the top ten. Sequenced: PBMCs. These receptor sequences come from a man aged 25 to 45 in good health and CMV-seropositive.

The V and J genes are TRBV19 and TRBJ2-1; 7 nucleotides agree with TRBD2. This CDR3 comprises 13 residues. The germline V gene encodes CDR1 LNHDA and CDR2 SQIVND (reference sequence). V lost 4 bases, J lost 3 bases, and 0 bases stayed unmatched. CDR3 DNA sequence: TGTGCCAGTAGTAGGGACTACTACAATGAGCAGTTCTTC. Protein: CASSRDYYNEQFF.

The chain couples TRBV18 to TRBJ1-3; no clear D gene. The CDR3 contains 15 residues. V lost 6 bases, J lost 3 bases, and 15 bases lay in between. Germline V gene data show CDR1 as KGHSH and CDR2 as LQKENI. The CDR3 DNA is TGTGCCAGCTCCAGGAGGGTACACGGTGGAAACACCATATATTTT. It codes for CASSRRVHGGNTIYF.

This chain joins TRBV28 and TRBJ2-7; D is unresolved. The CDR3 is made up of 9 amino acids. The germline V gene encodes CDR1 MDHEN and CDR2 SYDVKM. The V and J ends lost 8 bases and 4 bases respectively, with 3 bases between them. CDR3 protein: CASQYEQYF. CDR3 nucleotide sequence: TGTGCCAGCCAATACGAGCAGTACTTC.

The rearrangement uses TRBV4-2 and TRBJ2-3, with 10 bases that match TRBD2. V gave up 8 bases and J gave up 6 bases; unmatched junction bases: 8. In germline, CDR1 is LGHNA, CDR2 YNFKEQ. The CDR3 is made up of 14 amino acids. The CDR3 DNA reads as TGTGCCAGCTCCCCTAGCGGGAGTTTTGATACGCAGTATTTT. Protein: CASSPSGSFDTQYF.

V and J are TRBV7-2 and TRBJ1-1; D gene unclear. From germline, CDR1 is SGHTA and CDR2 FQGNSA. Between the trimmed V and J ends, which lost 5 bases and 0 bases, there was a span of 7 bases. This CDR3 is built from 13 residues. CDR3 DNA sequence: TGTGCCAGCAGCCCAGGCATGAACACTGAAGCTTTCTTT. This translates into CASSPGMNTEAFF.

This clone has only a few counts. The CDR3 nucleotides are TGTGCCAGCAGCTTCAGCGGGGGCTACTACGAGCAGTACTTC. Residues: CASSFSGGYYEQYF. The V call is TRBV27, the J call TRBJ2-7; TRBD2 matches 8 bases. Unmatched junction bases numbered 7, after V lost 6 bases and J lost 3 bases. Germline V gene lookup returns CDR1 MNHEY and CDR2 SMNVEV (reference sequence). The CDR3 consists of 14 residues.

V gene TRBV19 combines with J gene TRBJ1-1; possible D gene TRBD1, 6 bases. V gave up 4 bases and J gave up 8 bases, with 17 bases separating them. The V gene's germline CDR1 is LNHDA and CDR2 SQIVND (reference sequence). This CDR3 is built from 14 residues. DNA for the CDR3: TGTGCCAGTAGTACGATCGGGGGGGCAATAGAAGCTTTCTTT. This gives the protein CASSTIGGAIEAFF.

The chain has TRBV27 and TRBJ1-2; 10 bases are a match to TRBD1. The trim removed 6 bases at V and 7 bases at J, leaving 8 bases unmatched. Germline lookup yields CDR1 MNHEY and CDR2 SMNVEV (reference sequence). This CDR3 comprises 14 residues. CDR3 protein: CASRPPDRGRGYTF. DNA of the CDR3: TGTGCCAGCAGGCCGCCCGACAGGGGGCGTGGCTACACCTTC.

This chain uses TRBV4-1 with TRBJ1-1; weak D call: TRBD1 (5 bases). Germline CDR1 MGHRA, CDR2 YSYEKL. Trimming shortened V by 0 bases and J by 3 bases, and 14 bases separated the two germline ends. This CDR3 has 16 residues. For the CDR3, the DNA is TGCGCCAGCAGCCAAGAGGTCCTCCTAGGGGACACTGAAGCTTTCTTT. It codes for CASSQEVLLGDTEAFF.

The rearrangement uses TRBV19 and TRBJ1-4, with D unclear. Trimming took off 5 bases at V and 0 bases at J, with 13 bases between the two ends. The CDR3 runs to 16 residues. Germline CDR1 LNHDA, CDR2 SQIVND (reference sequence). The CDR3 reads CASSSAGGATNEKLFF. DNA for the CDR3: TGTGCCAGTAGTTCCGCGGGAGGTGCAACTAATGAAAAACTGTTTTTT.

This clone has a single count. This chain joins TRBV27 and TRBJ2-5; D might be TRBD2 (7 bases). Germline CDR1 and CDR2: MNHEY and SMNVEV (reference sequence). The CDR3 runs 14 residues. The V end lost 3 bases, the J end lost 5 bases, and 13 bases lay between the germline ends. The CDR3 sequence is CASSLRGPGETQYF. The CDR3 DNA reads as TGTGCCAGCAGTTTGCGGGGGCCAGGGGAGACCCAGTACTTC.

The chain has TRBV7-2 and TRBJ2-3; the match to TRBD2 covers 8 bases. V was clipped by 6 bases and J by 6 bases; unmatched bases: 8. The CDR3 contains 14 residues. CDR1 is SGHTA and CDR2 is FQGNSA in the germline V gene. The CDR3 DNA follows: TGTGCCAGCAGTAGCGGGATCGAGGGGGATACGCAGTATTTT. Translation gives CASSSGIEGDTQYF.

This clone showed up just a few times. The rearrangement links TRBV28 to TRBJ1-5, with no clear D. V lost 7 bases, J lost 4 bases, and 14 bases lay in between. This CDR3 is built from 14 residues. Germline CDR1 reads MDHEN; CDR2 reads SYDVKM. CDR3 loop: CASIPGGGNQPQHF. CDR3 in DNA: TGTGCCAGCATTCCCGGCGGCGGGAATCAGCCCCAGCATTTT.

V usage is TRBV11-3 and J usage is TRBJ2-7, with TRBD1 identical over 7 bases. The CDR3 length is 15 residues. Germline V gene data show CDR1 as SGHNT and CDR2 as YENEEA. V gave up 4 bases and J gave up 3 bases; unmatched junction bases: 9. The CDR3 region is CASSSGTEAFYEQYF. CDR3 in DNA: TGTGCCAGCAGCTCGGGGACAGAGGCTTTCTACGAGCAGTACTTC. Supplemented by reference TRBV11-3 and TRBJ2-7, the full variable domain reads EAGVVQSPRYKIIEKKQPVAFWCNPISGHNTLYWYLQNLGQGPELLIRYENEEAVDDSQLPKDRFSAERLKGVDSTLKIQPAELGDSAVYLCASSSGTEAFYEQYFGPGTRLTVT.